These 11 T cell receptor beta chains were all obtained from the same sample, sequenced in a study of blood T cell repertoires in COVID-19 (TCRdb year 2020). Libraries were built with the immunoSEQ multiplex PCR assay. Held by TCRdb, this immuneACCESS table contains in-frame sequences only and omits some clones. Under half of the omission traces to an unresolved V gene where checked; the cause of the rest is unknown. The sample table holds 250,000 to 350,000 clones, of which roughly 88% were seen once. 9.4% of the sample comes from the top ten. The sequencing input was peripheral blood. The receptor source for this set is a man younger than 35 with active or convalescent COVID-19.

The gene calls are TRBV10-2 and TRBJ1-4; TRBD1 might be the D (6 bases). Germline V gene lookup returns CDR1 WSHSY and CDR2 SAAADI. The V end was cut by 8 bases, the J end by 4 bases, with 20 bases between. This CDR3 has 16 amino acids. CDR3 DNA sequence: TGCGCCAGCCGACTAACCGGGACACCGAATAATGAAAAACTGTTTTTT. It translates to CASRLTGTPNNEKLFF.

The V gene is TRBV9, the J gene TRBJ1-1; D gene uncertain. CDR3 length equals 15 residues. CDR1 is SGDLS, CDR2 YYNGEE, per germline. V gave up 0 bases and J gave up 7 bases, with 16 bases separating them. The DNA for the CDR3 is TGTGCCAGCAGCGTAGTTTCCGATATCGGTGGTGAAGCTTTCTTT. This encodes CASSVVSDIGGEAFF.

The CDR3 coding sequence is TGTGCCAGCAGCTTAGTAGGTGGGGGGGCCCAAGAGACCCAGTACTTC. Amino acids: CASSLVGGGAQETQYF. The chain carries TRBV7-6 and TRBJ2-5; D perhaps matches TRBD2 (7 bases). V lost 1 base and J 1 base, leaving 13 bases between the germline ends. Germline CDR1 is SGHVS and CDR2 is FNYEAQ. CDR3 size: 16 residues.

The J gene is TRBJ1-2, the V gene TRBV10-3; 11 bases match TRBD1. Looked up from germline, CDR1 is ENHRY and CDR2 is SYGVKD. V gave up 1 base and J gave up 2 bases; unmatched junction bases: 3. The CDR3 has 16 residues. For the CDR3, the DNA is TGTGCCATCAGTGAGTTGGACAGGGGGCCAAACTATGGCTACACCTTC. Its protein is CAISELDRGPNYGYTF.

The chain combines TRBV21-1 with TRBJ1-5; TRBD1 was called by the table and not checked on the DNA. TRBV21-1 is shown as a pseudogene. CDR3 length equals 15 residues. CDR3 nucleotides: TGTGCCTCCCTCCCCCCAGGGGGCTGCAATCAGCCCCAGCATTTT. Translation gives CASLPPGGCNQPQHF.

DNA for the CDR3: TGTGCCAGCAGCCTCGGGACAGAAGCTTTCTTT. This encodes CASSLGTEAFF. The rearrangement joins TRBV27 to TRBJ1-1; a possible D gene is TRBD1 (6 bases). Germline V CDR1 and CDR2: MNHEY, SMNVEV (reference sequence). CDR3 length: 11 residues. Trimming left V 6 bases short and J 8 bases short, with 10 bases between.

This rearrangement joins TRBV2 to TRBJ2-1; D unclear. Germline V gene sequence: CDR1 SNHLY, CDR2 FYNNEI. Deletions cut 7 bases from V and 0 bases from J, with 19 bases between. This CDR3 comprises 17 residues. The CDR3 loop reads CASTNLRHLVSYNEQFF. The CDR3 nucleotides read TGTGCCAGCACTAACCTCAGACACCTCGTCTCCTACAATGAGCAGTTCTTC.

The chain employs TRBV27 and TRBJ2-1, with TRBD2 identical over 8 bases. Per the germline V gene, CDR1 is MNHEY and CDR2 is SMNVEV (reference sequence). The CDR3 has 14 amino acids. After removal of 6 bases from V and 8 bases from J, the junction contained 9 bases not matched to a gene. Here the CDR3 DNA reads TGTGCCAGCAGGCGAAGCGGGGGATACGATGAGCAGTTCTTC. Protein product: CASRRSGGYDEQFF.

The V gene is TRBV29-1, the J gene TRBJ2-7, with 8 bases fitting TRBD2. This CDR3 has 13 amino acids. The germline gives CDR1 SQVTM, CDR2 ANQGSEA. Trimming removed 3 bases from V and 4 bases from J; junction bases left unmatched: 5. In DNA, the CDR3 is TGCAGCGTTGATAGCGGGGTAAGGTACGAGCAGTACTTC. Protein product: CSVDSGVRYEQYF.

V is TRBV27 and J is TRBJ1-2; 8 nucleotides agree with TRBD1. The V gene's germline CDR1 is MNHEY and CDR2 SMNVEV (reference sequence). The CDR3 consists of 14 residues. V was pared by 8 bases and J by 0 bases, with 5 bases of the junction left unmatched. CDR3 sequence (DNA): TGTGCCAGCTCGACAGGGGCAGCTAACTATGGCTACACCTTC. This sequence encodes CASSTGAANYGYTF.

This clone turned up a few times. The V call is TRBV3-1 (or the pseudogene TRBV3-2), the J call TRBJ2-7; the match to TRBD1 covers 7 bases. Germline V gene data show CDR1 as LGHDT and CDR2 as YNNKEL (reference sequence). The ends lost 2 bases at V and 3 bases at J; junction bases unmatched: 10. This CDR3 has 16 amino acids. Here the CDR3 DNA reads TGTGCCAGCAGCCAAACCAAGAACACAGGGGACTACGAGCAGTACTTC. The encoded protein is CASSQTKNTGDYEQYF.